This TCR beta chain stems from a study of vaccination and CD4 T cells after COVID-19. As to this clonotype: As yet, its antigen is unknown.

In germline, CDR1 is LNHDA, CDR2 SQIVND (reference sequence). CDR3 length: 17 residues. The V end was cut by 7 bases, the J end by 0 bases, with 18 bases between. Cultured CD4+ T cell DNA was sequenced using the Oncomine TCR Beta short-read assay. TCRdb passed the PCR reads through MiXCR, listing each CDR3 protein once. The data hold about 14,000 distinct CDR3 sequences, with more than 55% observed a single time. The treatment here: approximately 9-day PBMC culture with coronavirus spike peptide pools or control peptides (ViraFEST assay). The gene calls are TRBV19 and TRBJ2-2, with no clear D. Material for sequencing was CD4+ T cells from blood, cultured in vitro. The source is a human donor who had recovered from COVID-19. CDR3 DNA: TGTGCCAGTATTGACCCTGGCAGTTCCGCGAACACCGGGGAGCTGTTTTTT. Translating gives CASIDPGSSANTGELFF. Combining the CDR3 with reference TRBV19 and TRBJ2-2 gives the whole variable domain DGGITQSPKYLFRKEGQNVTLSCEQNLNHDAMYWYRQDPGQGLRLIYYSQIVNDFQKGDIAEGYSVSREKKESFPLTVTSAQKNPTAFYLCASIDPGSSANTGELFFGEGSRLTVL.